This T cell receptor beta chain is drawn from a study of shared clonotypes between healthy human individuals. Clones were sequenced by immunoSEQ multiplex PCR, and TCRdb holds only the in-frame ones, with some missing. The profile covers under 2,500,000 clones, with about 94% appearing a single time and roughly 0.13% taken by the ten largest. This clone was counted once. Between the trimmed V and J ends, which lost 7 bases and 8 bases, there was a span of 18 bases. The CDR3 is 14 residues long. The germline gives CDR1 SNHLY, CDR2 FYNNEI. The sample was naive CD4+ T cells sorted from blood. Subset described: CD45RA+ positively selected. This chain connects TRBV2 to TRBJ1-3; D ambiguous. The clonotype originates from a man younger than 35 in good health. The CDR3 bases are TGTGCCAGCACCCGGTCGACAAGGAGGGACACCATATATTTT. Its translation is CASTRSTRRDTIYF.